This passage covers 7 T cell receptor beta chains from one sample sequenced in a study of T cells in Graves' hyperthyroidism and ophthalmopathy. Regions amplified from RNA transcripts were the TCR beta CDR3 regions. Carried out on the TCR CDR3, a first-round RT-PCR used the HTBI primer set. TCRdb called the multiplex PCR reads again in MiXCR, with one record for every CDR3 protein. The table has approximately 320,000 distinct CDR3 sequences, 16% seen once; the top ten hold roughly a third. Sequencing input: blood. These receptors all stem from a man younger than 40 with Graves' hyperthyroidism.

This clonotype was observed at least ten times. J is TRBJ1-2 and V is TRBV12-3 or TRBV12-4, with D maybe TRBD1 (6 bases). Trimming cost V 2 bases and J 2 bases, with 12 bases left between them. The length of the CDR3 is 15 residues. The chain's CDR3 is CASSLPGQRNYGYTF. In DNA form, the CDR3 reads TGTGCCAGCAGTTTACCAGGACAGAGAAACTATGGCTACACCTTC.

Here the CDR3 DNA reads TGTGCCAGCAACCTAGCGAGCGATTACAATGAGCAGTTCTTC. This sequence encodes CASNLASDYNEQFF. This sequence joins TRBV7-9 and TRBJ2-1, with D perhaps TRBD2 (6 bases). The CDR3 runs 14 residues. The germline V and J ends were trimmed by 7 bases and 4 bases, with 14 bases remaining between them. Germline values: CDR1 SEHNR, CDR2 FQNEAQ (reference sequence).

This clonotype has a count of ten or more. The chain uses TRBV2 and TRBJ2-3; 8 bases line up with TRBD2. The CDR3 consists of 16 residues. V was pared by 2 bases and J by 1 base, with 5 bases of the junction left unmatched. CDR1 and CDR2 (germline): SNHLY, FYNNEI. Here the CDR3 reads CASSERGSGGTDTQYF. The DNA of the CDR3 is TGTGCCAGCAGTGAACGGGGTAGCGGGGGCACAGATACGCAGTATTTT.

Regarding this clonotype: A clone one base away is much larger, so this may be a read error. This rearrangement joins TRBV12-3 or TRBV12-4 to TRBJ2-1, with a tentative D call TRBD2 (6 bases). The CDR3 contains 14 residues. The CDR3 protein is CASSRDWGGDERFF. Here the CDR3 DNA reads TGTGCCAGCAGCCGGGACTGGGGCGGGGATGAGCGGTTCTTC.

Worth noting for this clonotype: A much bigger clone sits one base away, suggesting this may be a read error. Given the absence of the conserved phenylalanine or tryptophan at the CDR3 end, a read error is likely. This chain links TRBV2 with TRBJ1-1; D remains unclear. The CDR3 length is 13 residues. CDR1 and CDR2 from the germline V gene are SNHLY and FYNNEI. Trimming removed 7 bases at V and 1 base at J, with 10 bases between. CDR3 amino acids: CASMQEENTEAFL. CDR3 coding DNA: TGTGCCAGCATGCAGGAGGAGAACACTGAAGCTTTCCTT.

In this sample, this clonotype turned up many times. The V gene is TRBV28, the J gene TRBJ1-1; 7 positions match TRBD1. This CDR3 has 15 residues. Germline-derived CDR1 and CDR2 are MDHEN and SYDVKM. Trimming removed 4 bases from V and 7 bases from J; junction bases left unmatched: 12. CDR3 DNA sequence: TGTGCCAGCAGTTCTTACCCCTCGACAGGGCTTGAAGCTTTCTTT. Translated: CASSSYPSTGLEAFF.

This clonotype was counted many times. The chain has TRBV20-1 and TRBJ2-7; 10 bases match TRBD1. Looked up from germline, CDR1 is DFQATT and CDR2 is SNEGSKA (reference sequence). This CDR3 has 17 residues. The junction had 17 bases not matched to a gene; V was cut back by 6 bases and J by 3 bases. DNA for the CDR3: TGCAGTGCCGCCCGTCCAGACAGGGGGCCCTACCTCTACGAGCAGTACTTC. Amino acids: CSAARPDRGPYLYEQYF.